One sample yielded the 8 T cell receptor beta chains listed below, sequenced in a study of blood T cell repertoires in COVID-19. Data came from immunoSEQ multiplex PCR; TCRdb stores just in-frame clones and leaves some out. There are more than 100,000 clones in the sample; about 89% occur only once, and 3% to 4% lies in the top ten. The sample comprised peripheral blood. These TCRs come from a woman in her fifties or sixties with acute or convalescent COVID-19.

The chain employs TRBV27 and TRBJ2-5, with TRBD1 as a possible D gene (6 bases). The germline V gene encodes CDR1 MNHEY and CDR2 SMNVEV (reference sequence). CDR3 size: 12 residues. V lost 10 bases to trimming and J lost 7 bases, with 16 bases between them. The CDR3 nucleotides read TGTGCCACCAATAGCATCAGGGGGACCCAGTACTTC. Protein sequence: CATNSIRGTQYF.

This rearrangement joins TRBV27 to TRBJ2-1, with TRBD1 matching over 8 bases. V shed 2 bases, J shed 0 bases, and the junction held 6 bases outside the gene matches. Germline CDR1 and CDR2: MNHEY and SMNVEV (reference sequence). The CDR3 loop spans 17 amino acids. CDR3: CASSLRQGLSSYNEQFF. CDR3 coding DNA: TGTGCCAGCAGTTTAAGACAGGGGCTTAGCTCCTACAATGAGCAGTTCTTC.

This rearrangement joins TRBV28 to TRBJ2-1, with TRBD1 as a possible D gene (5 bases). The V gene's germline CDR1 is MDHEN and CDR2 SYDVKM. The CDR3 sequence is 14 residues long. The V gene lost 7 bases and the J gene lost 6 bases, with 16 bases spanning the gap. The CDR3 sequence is CASMGPAITNEQFF. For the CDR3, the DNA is TGTGCCAGCATGGGGCCGGCGATCACCAATGAGCAGTTCTTC.

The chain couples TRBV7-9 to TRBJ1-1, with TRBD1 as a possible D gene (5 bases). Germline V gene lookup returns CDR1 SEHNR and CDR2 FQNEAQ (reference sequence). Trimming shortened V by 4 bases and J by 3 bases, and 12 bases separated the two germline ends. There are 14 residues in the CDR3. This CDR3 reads CASSSTQGDTEAFF. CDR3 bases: TGTGCCAGCAGCTCAACCCAGGGTGACACTGAAGCTTTCTTT.

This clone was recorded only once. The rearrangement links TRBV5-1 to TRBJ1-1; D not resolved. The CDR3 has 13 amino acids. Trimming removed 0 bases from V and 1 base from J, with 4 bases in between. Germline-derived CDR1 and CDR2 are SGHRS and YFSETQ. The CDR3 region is CASSLVANTEAFF. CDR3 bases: TGCGCCAGCAGCTTGGTAGCGAACACTGAAGCTTTCTTT.

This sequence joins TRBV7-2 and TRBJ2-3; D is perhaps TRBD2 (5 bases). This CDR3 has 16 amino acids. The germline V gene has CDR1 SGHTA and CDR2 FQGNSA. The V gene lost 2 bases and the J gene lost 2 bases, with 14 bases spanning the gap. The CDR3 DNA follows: TGTGCCAGCAGCTTACAACCCTGGACTCTCACAGATACGCAGTATTTT. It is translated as CASSLQPWTLTDTQYF.

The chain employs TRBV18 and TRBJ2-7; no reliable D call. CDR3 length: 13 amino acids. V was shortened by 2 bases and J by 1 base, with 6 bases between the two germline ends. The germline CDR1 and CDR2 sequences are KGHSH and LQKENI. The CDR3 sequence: CASSPASSYEQYF. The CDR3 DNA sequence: TGTGCCAGCTCACCAGCCAGTTCCTACGAGCAGTACTTC.

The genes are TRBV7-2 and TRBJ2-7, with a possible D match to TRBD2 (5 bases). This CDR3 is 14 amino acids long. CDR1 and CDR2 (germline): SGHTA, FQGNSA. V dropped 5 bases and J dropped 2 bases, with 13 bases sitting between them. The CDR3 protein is CASSIGLTTYEQYF. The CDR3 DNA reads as TGTGCCAGCAGCATCGGACTGACGACCTACGAGCAGTACTTC.